This TCR beta chain was obtained from a study of blood T cell repertoires in COVID-19. The overall study: PBMCs, B-cell-depleted T cells, or T cells were the source of the cDNA or gDNA that made up the material.

V gave up 0 bases and J gave up 5 bases; unmatched junction bases: 8. This CDR3 region has 16 residues. Per the germline V gene, CDR1 is SGHAT and CDR2 is FQNNGV. Authors' methods: By means of reference gene primer amplification, nucleated cell counts were estimated. Sequencing used immunoSEQ multiplex PCR; TCRdb keeps in-frame clones, though not all of them. V, J and clone size are those of that table, while D and trimming were read from the DNA. The profile covers 200,000 to 300,000 clones, with approximately 86% appearing a single time and roughly 6.4% taken by the ten largest. Material: peripheral blood. The V and J genes are TRBV11-2 and TRBJ2-5; TRBD1 aligns across 8 bases. The TCR sequence derives from a woman aged 60 to 75 with active or convalescent COVID-19. Written as DNA, the CDR3 is TGTGCCAGCAGCTTAGATCTGGCAGGGGGCCGGGAGACCCAGTACTTC. This sequence encodes CASSLDLAGGRETQYF.